This passage covers 13 T cell receptor beta chains from one sample sequenced in a study of lymphopenia after photon versus proton radiotherapy. Only in-frame clones appear in the TCRdb table, and some are missing; sequencing was by immunoSEQ multiplex PCR. Counted here are fewer than 30,000 clones, 83% occurring once; the ten biggest clones make up 3% to 4.5%. Sample: peripheral blood, taken from a patient treated with photon-based radiotherapy. The receptors shown here come from a woman in her forties or fifties with pancreatic cancer.

V and J are TRBV23-1 and TRBJ1-5; D possibly corresponds to TRBD1 (5 bases). TRBV23-1 is flagged as an ORF with uncertain function. The CDR3 runs to 17 residues. V was shortened by 0 bases and J by 2 bases, with 14 bases between the two germline ends. This CDR3 reads CASSQSRGAPGNQPQHF. CDR3 nucleotides: TGCGCCAGCAGTCAATCGCGAGGGGCACCGGGCAATCAGCCCCAGCATTTT.

This clone was counted only a few times. The rearrangement uses TRBV4-1 and TRBJ1-5; D unclear. Germline lookup yields CDR1 MGHRA and CDR2 YSYEKL. The CDR3 length is 15 residues. V shed 0 bases and J shed 1 base, with 7 bases lying between them. CDR3 DNA: TGCGCCAGCAGCCAAGATCGGGGAAGCAATCAGCCCCAGCATTTT. This encodes CASSQDRGSNQPQHF.

V gene TRBV28 combines with J gene TRBJ2-3; 9 nucleotides match TRBD2. The CDR3 is 15 amino acids. The germline V gene encodes CDR1 MDHEN and CDR2 SYDVKM. Trimming cost V 4 bases and J 4 bases; bases outside gene matches: 6. The CDR3 spells CASSSQIAGADTQYF. DNA of the CDR3: TGTGCCAGCAGTTCTCAGATAGCGGGAGCAGATACGCAGTATTTT.

This clone has just one count. This rearrangement joins TRBV19 to TRBJ2-1, with 10 bases identical to TRBD2. This CDR3 region has 15 residues. Germline V CDR1 and CDR2: LNHDA, SQIVND (reference sequence). Unmatched junction bases numbered 7, after V lost 5 bases and J lost 6 bases. The CDR3 here is CASSLLAGGFNEQFF. In DNA, the CDR3 is TGTGCCAGTAGTCTATTAGCGGGAGGTTTCAATGAGCAGTTCTTC. The complete variable domain, with remaining parts taken from reference TRBV19 and TRBJ2-1, reads DGGITQSPKYLFRKEGQNVTLSCEQNLNHDAMYWYRQDPGQGLRLIYYSQIVNDFQKGDIAEGYSVSREKKESFPLTVTSAQKNPTAFYLCASSLLAGGFNEQFFGPGTRLTVL.

This clone showed up just a few times. The chain couples TRBV5-1 to TRBJ2-3; D gene uncertain. Germline V gene data show CDR1 as SGHRS and CDR2 as YFSETQ. V was pared by 3 bases and J by 2 bases, with 13 bases between. This CDR3 has 15 residues. CDR3 amino acids: CASSWVQAPTDTQYF. Written as DNA, the CDR3 is TGCGCCAGCAGCTGGGTGCAAGCCCCCACAGATACGCAGTATTTT.

The chain uses TRBV30 and TRBJ1-2, with D hard to call. Germline assignment: CDR1 GTSNPN and CDR2 SVGIG (reference sequence). V dropped 1 base and J dropped 4 bases, with 10 bases sitting between them. The CDR3 is 13 residues long. The CDR3 region is CAWSGPTGYGYTF. The CDR3 bases are TGTGCCTGGAGTGGACCAACGGGCTATGGCTACACCTTC.

CDR3 sequence reads: CASSQEGQASGNTIYF. CDR3 DNA: TGCGCCAGCAGCCAAGAAGGACAGGCCTCTGGAAACACCATATATTTT. The chain employs TRBV4-3 and TRBJ1-3; 7 bases map to TRBD1. The CDR3 is made up of 16 amino acids. Germline V CDR1 and CDR2: LGHNA, YSLEER. The J segment lost 0 bases and the V segment lost 0 bases, leaving 2 bases of the junction unmatched.

This chain uses TRBV6-1 with TRBJ1-5; D perhaps matches TRBD1 (5 bases). Per the germline V gene, CDR1 is MNHNS and CDR2 is SASEGT. CDR3 size: 12 residues. The V gene lost 3 bases and the J gene lost 10 bases, with 10 bases spanning the gap. CDR3 DNA: TGTGCCAGCAGTGACGGTAGGGGACCCCAGCATTTT. It codes for CASSDGRGPQHF.

In its sample, this clone was seen once. The J gene is TRBJ2-5, the V gene TRBV7-6; a weak D match, TRBD1 (6 bases). V was shortened by 3 bases and J by 4 bases, with 15 bases between the two germline ends. The length of the CDR3 is 15 residues. Germline CDR1 and CDR2: SGHVS and FNYEAQ. CDR3 residues: CASSLNGKGGETQYF. CDR3 DNA: TGTGCCAGCAGCTTGAACGGGAAAGGGGGAGAGACCCAGTACTTC.

This clone appeared once. The chain links TRBV5-1 to TRBJ1-1, with a weak D call TRBD1 (5 bases). V lost 3 bases and J 1 base, leaving 10 bases between the germline ends. The CDR3 contains 14 residues. Germline CDR1 and CDR2: SGHRS and YFSETQ. The DNA of the CDR3 is TGCGCCAGCAGCTGGGGACTGACGAACACTGAAGCTTTCTTT. The encoded protein is CASSWGLTNTEAFF.

V and J are TRBV9 and TRBJ1-1; D is undetermined. The CDR3 runs to 14 residues. V lost 0 bases, J lost 2 bases, and 8 bases lay in between. Germline assignment: CDR1 SGDLS and CDR2 YYNGEE. This CDR3 is CASSVDPANTEAFF. In DNA form, the CDR3 reads TGTGCCAGCAGCGTAGACCCGGCAAACACTGAAGCTTTCTTT.

The chain has TRBV4-3 and TRBJ2-1; D unresolved. CDR1 and CDR2 from the germline V gene are LGHNA and YSLEER. The V end lost 2 bases, the J end lost 5 bases, and 10 bases lay between the germline ends. The CDR3 contains 14 residues. CDR3 nucleotides: TGCGCCAGCAGCCAACAGGACGGAAACAATGAGCAGTTCTTC. It specifies CASSQQDGNNEQFF.

A single count supports this clone. The genes are TRBV13 and TRBJ2-7; TRBD1 or TRBD2 may be the D gene (9 bases each). In germline, CDR1 is PRHDT, CDR2 FYEKMQ (reference sequence). V was clipped by 5 bases and J by 1 base, with 27 bases between them. The CDR3 loop spans 19 amino acids. DNA of the CDR3: TGTGCCAGCAGCAGCTCCGGGACAGGGTTTAGCGGGAGTTCCTACGAGCAGTACTTC. Translating gives CASSSSGTGFSGSSYEQYF.